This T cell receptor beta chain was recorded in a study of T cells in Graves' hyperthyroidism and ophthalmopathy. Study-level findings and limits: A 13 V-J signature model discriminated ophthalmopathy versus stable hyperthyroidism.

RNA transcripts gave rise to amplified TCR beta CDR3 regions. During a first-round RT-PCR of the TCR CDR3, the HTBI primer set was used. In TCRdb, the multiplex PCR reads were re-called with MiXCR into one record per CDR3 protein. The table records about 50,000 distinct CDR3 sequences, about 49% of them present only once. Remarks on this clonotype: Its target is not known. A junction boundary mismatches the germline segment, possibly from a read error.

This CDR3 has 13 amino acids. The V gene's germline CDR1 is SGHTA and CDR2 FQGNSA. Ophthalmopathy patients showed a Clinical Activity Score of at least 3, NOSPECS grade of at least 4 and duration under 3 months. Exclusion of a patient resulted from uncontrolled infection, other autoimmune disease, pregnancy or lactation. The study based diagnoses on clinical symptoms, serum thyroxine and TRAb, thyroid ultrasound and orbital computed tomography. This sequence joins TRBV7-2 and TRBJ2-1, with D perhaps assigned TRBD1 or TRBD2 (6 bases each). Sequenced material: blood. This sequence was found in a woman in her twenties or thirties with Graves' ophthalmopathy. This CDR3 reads CASSLGGADEQLF. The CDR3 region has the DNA TGTGCCAGCAGCTTAGGGGGGGCCGATGAGCAGCTCTTC.